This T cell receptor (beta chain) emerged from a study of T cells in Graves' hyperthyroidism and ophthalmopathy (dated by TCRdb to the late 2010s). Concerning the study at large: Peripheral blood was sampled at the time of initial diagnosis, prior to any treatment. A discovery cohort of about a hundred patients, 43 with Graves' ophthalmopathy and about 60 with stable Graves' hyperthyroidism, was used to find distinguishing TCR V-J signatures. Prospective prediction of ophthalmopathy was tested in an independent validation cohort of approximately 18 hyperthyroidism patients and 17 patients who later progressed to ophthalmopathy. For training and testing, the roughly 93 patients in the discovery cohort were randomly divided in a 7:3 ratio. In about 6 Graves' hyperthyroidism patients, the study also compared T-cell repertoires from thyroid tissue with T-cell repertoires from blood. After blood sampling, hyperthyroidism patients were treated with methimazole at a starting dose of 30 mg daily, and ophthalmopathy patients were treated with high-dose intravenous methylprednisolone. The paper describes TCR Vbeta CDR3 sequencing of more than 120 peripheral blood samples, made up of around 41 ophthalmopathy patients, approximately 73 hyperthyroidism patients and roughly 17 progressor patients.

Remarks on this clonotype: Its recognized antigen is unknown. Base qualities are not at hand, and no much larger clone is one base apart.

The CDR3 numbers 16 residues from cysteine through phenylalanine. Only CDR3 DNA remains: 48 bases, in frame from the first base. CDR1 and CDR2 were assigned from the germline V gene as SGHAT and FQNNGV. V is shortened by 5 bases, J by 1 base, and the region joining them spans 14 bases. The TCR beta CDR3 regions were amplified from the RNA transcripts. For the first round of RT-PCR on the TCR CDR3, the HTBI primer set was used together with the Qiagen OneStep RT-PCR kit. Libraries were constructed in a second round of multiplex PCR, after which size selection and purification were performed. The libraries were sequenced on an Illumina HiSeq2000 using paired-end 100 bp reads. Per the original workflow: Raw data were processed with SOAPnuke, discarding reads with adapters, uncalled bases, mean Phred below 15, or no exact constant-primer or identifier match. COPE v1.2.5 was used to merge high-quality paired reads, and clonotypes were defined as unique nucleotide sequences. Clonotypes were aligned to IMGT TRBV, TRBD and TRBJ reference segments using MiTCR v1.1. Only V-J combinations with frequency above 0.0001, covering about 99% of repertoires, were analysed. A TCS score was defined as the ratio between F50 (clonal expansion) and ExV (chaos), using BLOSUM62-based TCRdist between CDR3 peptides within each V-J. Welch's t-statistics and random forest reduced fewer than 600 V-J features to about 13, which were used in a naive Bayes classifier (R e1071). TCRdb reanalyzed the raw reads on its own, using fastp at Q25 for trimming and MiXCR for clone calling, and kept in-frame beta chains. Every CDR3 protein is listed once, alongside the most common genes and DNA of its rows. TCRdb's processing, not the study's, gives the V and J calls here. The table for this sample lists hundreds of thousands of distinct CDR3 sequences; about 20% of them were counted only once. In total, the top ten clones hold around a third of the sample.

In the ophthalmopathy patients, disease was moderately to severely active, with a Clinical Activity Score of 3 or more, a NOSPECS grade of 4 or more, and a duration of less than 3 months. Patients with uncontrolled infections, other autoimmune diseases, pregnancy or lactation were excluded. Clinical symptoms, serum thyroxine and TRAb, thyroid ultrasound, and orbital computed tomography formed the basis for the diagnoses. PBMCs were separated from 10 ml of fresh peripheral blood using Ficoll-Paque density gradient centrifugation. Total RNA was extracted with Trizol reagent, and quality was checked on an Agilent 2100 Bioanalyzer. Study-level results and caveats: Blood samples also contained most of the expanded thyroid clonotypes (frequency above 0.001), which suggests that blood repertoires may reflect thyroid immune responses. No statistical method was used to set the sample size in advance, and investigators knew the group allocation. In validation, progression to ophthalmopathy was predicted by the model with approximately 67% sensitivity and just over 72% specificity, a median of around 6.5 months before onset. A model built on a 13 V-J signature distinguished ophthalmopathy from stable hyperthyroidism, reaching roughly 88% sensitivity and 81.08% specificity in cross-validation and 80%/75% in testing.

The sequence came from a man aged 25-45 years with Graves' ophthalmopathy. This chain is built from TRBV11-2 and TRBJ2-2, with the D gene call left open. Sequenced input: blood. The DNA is TGTGCCAGCAGCCCGAGGATAGGGATGAACACCGGGGAGCTGTTTTTT. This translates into CASSPRIGMNTGELFF.